The rows below give T cell receptor beta chains drawn from one sample of a study of human T cells and chemical hapten exposure. Using its own MiXCR run on the RACE reads, TCRdb lists one record per CDR3 protein. The sample contains tens of thousands of distinct CDR3 sequences, about 6.7% of which appear only once. The sample here was whole blood, taken in connection with sensitization to the hapten diphenylcyclopropenone (DPC). The receptors derive from a woman under 40 with alopecia areata. Some clones in this sample may be carry-over from other donors' samples. Both conserved end residues are part of each CDR3. D genes are given only for firm matches. Size values are once, few and many counts, or a class for expanded clones, and some rows have none.

size: many; J: TRBJ2-7; V: TRBV12-3/TRBV12-4; D: TRBD1; DNA: TGTGCCAGCAGCTTCCGGGACAGGACCGAGCAGTACTTC; CDR3: CASSFRDRTEQYF
size: NA; J: TRBJ2-1; V: TRBV6-2/TRBV6-3; D: TRBD2; DNA: TGTGCCAGCAGTTGGGGGGGACTCCCCAATGAGCAGTTCTTC; CDR3: CASSWGGLPNEQFF
size: many; J: TRBJ2-3; V: TRBV29-1; D: NA; DNA: TGCAGCGGCAGACGGGACTGGAGCACAGATACGCAGTATTTT; CDR3: CSGRRDWSTDTQYF
size: many; J: TRBJ2-3; V: TRBV5-1; D: NA; DNA: TGCGCCAGCAGCTTGGATCGCACAGATACGCAGTATTTT; CDR3: CASSLDRTDTQYF
size: many; J: TRBJ2-1; V: TRBV7-8; D: NA; DNA: TGTGCCAGCAGCTTAGTCGGCCCATCCGCCTACAATGAGCAGTTCTTC; CDR3: CASSLVGPSAYNEQFF
size: many; J: TRBJ2-3; V: TRBV29-1; D: TRBD1; DNA: TGCAGCGTTGAAGAGCTCGACAGGGCCTCGCAGTATTTT; CDR3: CSVEELDRASQYF
size: many; J: TRBJ1-6; V: TRBV7-2; D: TRBD1; DNA: TGTGCCAGCAGCTTAGTCTGGCAGGGGGCTAATTCACCCCTCCACTTT; CDR3: CASSLVWQGANSPLHF
size: many; J: TRBJ1-2; V: TRBV7-9; D: NA; DNA: TGTGCCAGCAGCTTTAATTCTTGGGGCTACACCTTC; CDR3: CASSFNSWGYTF
size: many; J: TRBJ1-3; V: TRBV7-9; D: NA; DNA: TGTGCCAGCAGCCCACCGACAGCGGGAAACACCATATATTTT; CDR3: CASSPPTAGNTIYF
size: many; J: TRBJ2-5; V: TRBV7-2; D: NA; DNA: TGTGCCAGCAGCTTAGGGCCCCAGCAAGAGACCCAGTACTTC; CDR3: CASSLGPQQETQYF
size: NA; J: TRBJ1-1; V: TRBV2; D: NA; DNA: TGTGCCAGCAGGGCACAGGGTAACACTGAAGCTTTCTTT; CDR3: CASRAQGNTEAFF
size: many; J: TRBJ2-7; V: TRBV6-2/TRBV6-3; D: NA; DNA: TGTGCCAGCAGTTACCAAGTCGGGTACGAGCAGTACTTC; CDR3: CASSYQVGYEQYF
size: NA; J: TRBJ1-1; V: TRBV5-1; D: TRBD1; DNA: TGCGCCAGCAGCAAAGGACAGGGGGCCAGAATTGAAGCTTTCTTT; CDR3: CASSKGQGARIEAFF
size: many; J: TRBJ1-2; V: TRBV3-1; D: TRBD1; DNA: TGTGCCAGCAGCCAAGGGACAGGGTTCTATGGCTACACCTTC; CDR3: CASSQGTGFYGYTF
size: many; J: TRBJ2-1; V: TRBV29-1; D: NA; DNA: TGCAGCGAGAACGCACCTCCAGGGAATGAGCAGTTCTTC; CDR3: CSENAPPGNEQFF
size: NA; J: TRBJ2-1; V: TRBV15; D: NA; DNA: TGTGCCACCAGCAGAGCCGACTCCTACAATGAGCAGTTCTTC; CDR3: CATSRADSYNEQFF
size: many; J: TRBJ2-7; V: TRBV3-1; D: NA; DNA: TGTGCCAGCAGCCAAGATAGAGGGCGGCTTCGTCCGCAGTACTTC; CDR3: CASSQDRGRLRPQYF
size: many; J: TRBJ1-2; V: TRBV20-1; D: NA; DNA: TGCAGTGCCAAAGGACAGAGTGGCTACACCTTC; CDR3: CSAKGQSGYTF
size: few; J: TRBJ1-2; V: TRBV2; D: NA; DNA: TGTGCCAGCAGCCGGGAAAATTCACAGGGTTCTTATGGCGACACCTTC; CDR3: CASSRENSQGSYGDTF
size: medium-sized; J: TRBJ2-1; V: TRBV2; D: NA; DNA: TGTGCCAGCAGTGAAGCAGGAAGCTCCTACAATGAGCAGTTCTTC; CDR3: CASSEAGSSYNEQFF
size: NA; J: TRBJ1-2; V: TRBV12-3/TRBV12-4; D: NA; DNA: TGTGCCAGCATTGGCAGCGCTAACTATGGCTACACCTTC; CDR3: CASIGSANYGYTF
size: many; J: TRBJ1-6; V: TRBV11-3; D: NA; DNA: TGTGCCAGCAGCCCTGTGACGGTCCCAGTTAATTCACCCCTCCACTTT; CDR3: CASSPVTVPVNSPLHF
size: NA; J: TRBJ1-5; V: TRBV19; D: NA; DNA: TGTGCCAGTAGTCACGCCAGTCGTAATCAGCCCCAGCATTTT; CDR3: CASSHASRNQPQHF
size: few; J: TRBJ2-5; V: TRBV5-1; D: TRBD2; DNA: TGCGCCAGCAGCTCCTGGACTAGCGGGGAGGAGACCCAGTACTTC; CDR3: CASSSWTSGEETQYF
size: many; J: TRBJ1-4; V: TRBV11-2; D: TRBD1; DNA: TGTGCCAGCAGCTTAGCGGGGACAGGGGGGGTAAAACTGTTTTTT; CDR3: CASSLAGTGGVKLFF
size: many; J: TRBJ2-1; V: TRBV14; D: TRBD1; DNA: TGTGCCAGCAGCCACTTATGGGACGGGACAGGGGGCTTTGAGCAGTTCTTC; CDR3: CASSHLWDGTGGFEQFF
size: many; J: TRBJ1-5; V: TRBV12-3/TRBV12-4; D: NA; DNA: TGTGCCAGCAGTTTTGGGGGGCAGCCCCAGCATTTT; CDR3: CASSFGGQPQHF
size: few; J: TRBJ1-3; V: TRBV10-2; D: NA; DNA: TGCGCCAGCAGTGAGTCGACCTCCCCGCTCTCTGGAAACACCATATATTTT; CDR3: CASSESTSPLSGNTIYF
size: NA; J: TRBJ1-4; V: TRBV2; D: NA; DNA: TGTGCCAGCAGTGATATTGGGACCTCTAATGAAAAACTGTTTTTT; CDR3: CASSDIGTSNEKLFF
size: many; J: TRBJ1-1; V: TRBV5-6; D: NA; DNA: TGTGCCAGCAGCTTGGTACCGGGCAGGGGAAACACTGAAGCTTTCTTT; CDR3: CASSLVPGRGNTEAFF
size: many; J: TRBJ2-3; V: TRBV5-1; D: TRBD1; DNA: TGCGCCAGCAGTCCGGACAGGGCGACAGATACGCAGTATTTT; CDR3: CASSPDRATDTQYF
size: few; J: TRBJ1-5; V: TRBV2; D: NA; DNA: TGTGCCAGCAGAGGGATGATTAGCAATCAGCCCCAGCATTTT; CDR3: CASRGMISNQPQHF
size: many; J: TRBJ2-3; V: TRBV5-1; D: TRBD1; DNA: TGCGCCAGCAGCTTGGCGTCGCAGGGGGTAGATACGCAGTATTTT; CDR3: CASSLASQGVDTQYF
size: many; J: TRBJ2-5; V: TRBV27; D: NA; DNA: TGTGCCAGCAGTTTAACCCCCTGGGGGACCCAGTACTTC; CDR3: CASSLTPWGTQYF
size: many; J: TRBJ2-3; V: TRBV6-6; D: NA; DNA: TGTGCCAGCTCGCCCCGGGGGGCTTTGGCAGATACGCAGTATTTT; CDR3: CASSPRGALADTQYF
size: NA; J: TRBJ1-4; V: TRBV20-1; D: NA; DNA: TGCAGTGTCAGCCCACAGACCAATAATGAAAAACTGTTTTTT; CDR3: CSVSPQTNNEKLFF
size: many; J: TRBJ1-5; V: TRBV20-1; D: TRBD1; DNA: TGCAGTGCTAGACGGACAGGGGGCGACTTACAGCCCCAGCATTTT; CDR3: CSARRTGGDLQPQHF
size: NA; J: TRBJ2-1; V: TRBV5-5; D: NA; DNA: TGTGCCAGCAGCCCCCATCAACCAGGGCCATACAATGAGCAGTTCTTC; CDR3: CASSPHQPGPYNEQFF
size: few; J: TRBJ1-2; V: TRBV10-3; D: NA; DNA: TGTGCCATCAGTACCACCGCAGCGGATGTCTATGGCTACACCTTC; CDR3: CAISTTAADVYGYTF
size: many; J: TRBJ1-2; V: TRBV7-8; D: TRBD1; DNA: TGTGCCAGCAGCTCAGGGACAGACTATGGCTACACCTTC; CDR3: CASSSGTDYGYTF
size: many; J: TRBJ2-1; V: TRBV18; D: TRBD2; DNA: TGTGCCAGCTCACCACCGGGACTAGCGGGGGGGCATGAGCAGTTCTTC; CDR3: CASSPPGLAGGHEQFF
size: NA; J: TRBJ1-5; V: TRBV10-3; D: TRBD1; DNA: TGTGCCATCAGTCAGGGGGCGAATGGCAATCAGCCCCAGCATTTT; CDR3: CAISQGANGNQPQHF
size: few; J: TRBJ1-2; V: TRBV27; D: NA; DNA: TGTGCCAGCACTCCCAGTAGCAGGTCGGGCTATGGCGACACCTTC; CDR3: CASTPSSRSGYGDTF
size: many; J: TRBJ1-5; V: TRBV11-2; D: NA; DNA: TGTGCCAGCAGCTTATGGGACAACCAGCCCCAGCATTTT; CDR3: CASSLWDNQPQHF
size: many; J: TRBJ2-7; V: TRBV4-1; D: TRBD1; DNA: TGCGCCAGCAGCCAAGAGCCTATAACAGGGGAGTCCTACGAGCAGTACTTC; CDR3: CASSQEPITGESYEQYF
size: NA; J: TRBJ2-6; V: TRBV21-1; D: NA; DNA: TGTGCCAGCAGCAAAAATGACAGGAAACTCTCTGGGGCCAACGTCCTGACTTTC; CDR3: CASSKNDRKLSGANVLTF
size: many; J: TRBJ1-5; V: TRBV7-8; D: NA; DNA: TGTGCCAGCAGCTTAGTTCGAGGGATTAGCAATCAGCCCCAGCATTTT; CDR3: CASSLVRGISNQPQHF
size: many; J: TRBJ2-1; V: TRBV5-1; D: TRBD1; DNA: TGCGCCAGCAGCTCAGGACAGGACCTGGGCAATGAGCAGTTCTTC; CDR3: CASSSGQDLGNEQFF
size: many; J: TRBJ2-2; V: TRBV7-9; D: NA; DNA: TGTGCCAGCAGCCCCCCTGGGCGTCAAAACACCGGGGAGCTGTTTTTT; CDR3: CASSPPGRQNTGELFF
size: many; J: TRBJ1-1; V: TRBV7-8; D: TRBD1; DNA: TGTGCCAGCAGCTTAGATAGGGACAGGGGCACTGAAGCTTTCTTT; CDR3: CASSLDRDRGTEAFF
size: NA; J: TRBJ2-1; V: TRBV7-3; D: NA; DNA: TGTGCCAGCAGCTCAACAGGGTACAATGAGCAGTTCTTC; CDR3: CASSSTGYNEQFF
size: few; J: TRBJ2-1; V: TRBV19; D: TRBD2; DNA: TGTGCCAGTAGTGTGGGGGGAGGGTGGAATGAGCAGTTCTTC; CDR3: CASSVGGGWNEQFF
size: few; J: TRBJ1-2; V: TRBV18; D: NA; DNA: TGTGCCAGCTCACCCTTACCGGGGATCAATGGCTACACCTTC; CDR3: CASSPLPGINGYTF
size: many; J: TRBJ1-3; V: TRBV18; D: NA; DNA: TGTGCCAGCTCGCCGGGACAAGGCTCTGGAAACACCATATATTTT; CDR3: CASSPGQGSGNTIYF
size: NA; J: TRBJ1-4; V: TRBV6-6; D: TRBD1; DNA: TGTGCCAGCGGACCGACAGGGAGAGATGAAAAACTGTTTTTT; CDR3: CASGPTGRDEKLFF
size: NA; J: TRBJ2-7; V: TRBV4-2; D: NA; DNA: TGTGCCAGCAGGCAAACAGTGGCCGACCCAGACGGGTACGAGCAGTACTTC; CDR3: CASRQTVADPDGYEQYF
size: few; J: TRBJ2-5; V: TRBV18; D: TRBD2; DNA: TGTGCCAGCTCACCTCCGGGACTAGCGGGCAAAGAGACCCAGTACTTC; CDR3: CASSPPGLAGKETQYF